The subject of this entry is one T cell receptor (beta chain). Its matching antigen is unknown. This record comes from a study of cytotoxic CD8 clonotypes in ibrutinib-treated CLL. Deep sequencing aimed at 1 in 200,000 to 1 in 1 million T cells' resolution. Repertoires were generated with immunoSEQ multiplex PCR, while TCRdb's copy carries only in-frame clones and drops some. The top ten hold roughly 6% of the sample, which has 300,000 to 400,000 clones, 60% to 80% seen once. General study findings and limits: Researchers report that baseline clonality outpaced age-matched healthy donors and tracked circulating CD8+ T-cell counts. There were differences in sampling times between sustained-remission and progressing patients. Whereas clonality rose at ibrutinib response, it declined toward baseline at progression.

V gave up 8 bases and J gave up 1 base; unmatched junction bases: 4. The CDR3 has 14 residues. The germline V gene has CDR1 MGHRA and CDR2 YSYEKL. The receptor comes from a human donor with chronic lymphocytic leukemia. The rearrangement uses TRBV4-1 and TRBJ2-1, with 8 bases matching TRBD1. The sample was PBMCs, taken after 36 months of ibrutinib treatment. DNA of the CDR3: TGCGCCAGCGCCACAGGGGGTTCCTACAATGAGCAGTTCTTC. Residues: CASATGGSYNEQFF.